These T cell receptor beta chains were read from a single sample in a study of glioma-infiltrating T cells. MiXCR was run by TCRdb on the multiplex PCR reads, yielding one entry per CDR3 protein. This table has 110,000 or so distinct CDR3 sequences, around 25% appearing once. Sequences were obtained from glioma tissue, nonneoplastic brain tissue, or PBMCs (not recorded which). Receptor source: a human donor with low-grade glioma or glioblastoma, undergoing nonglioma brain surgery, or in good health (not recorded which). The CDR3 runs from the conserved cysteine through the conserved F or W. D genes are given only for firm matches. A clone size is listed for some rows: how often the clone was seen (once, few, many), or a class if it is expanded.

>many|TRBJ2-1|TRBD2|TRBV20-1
CSSGTSAYNEQFF
TGCAGCTCCGGGACTAGCGCATACAATGAGCAGTTCTTC
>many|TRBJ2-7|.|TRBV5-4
CASSPGPSSEQYF
TGTGCCAGCAGCCCTGGCCCTTCCTCCGAGCAGTACTTC
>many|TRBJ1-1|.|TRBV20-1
CSARADGTEAFF
TGCAGTGCTAGAGCGGATGGCACTGAAGCTTTCTTT
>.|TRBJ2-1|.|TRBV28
CASSLPVYTYNDQFF
TGTGCCAGCAGTTTACCCGTGTACACCTACAATGATCAGTTCTTC
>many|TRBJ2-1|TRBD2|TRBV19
CASSIRRGESNNEQFF
TGTGCCAGTAGTATAAGACGGGGGGAATCAAACAATGAGCAGTTCTTC
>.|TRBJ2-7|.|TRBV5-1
CARSETAGSDEQYF
TGCGCCCGCAGCGAAACCGCGGGGAGCGACGAGCAGTACTTC
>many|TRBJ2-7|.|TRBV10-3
CAISESRGDEQYF
TGTGCCATCAGTGAGTCGAGGGGAGACGAGCAGTACTTC
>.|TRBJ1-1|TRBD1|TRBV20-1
CSSSRQGNTEAFF
TGCAGTTCTTCCAGACAGGGGAACACTGAAGCTTTCTTT
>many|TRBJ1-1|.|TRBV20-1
CSAIKDLNTEAFF
TGCAGTGCTATTAAGGATTTGAACACTGAAGCTTTCTTT
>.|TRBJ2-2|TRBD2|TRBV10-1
CASSVAGVNTGELFF
TGCGCCAGCAGTGTAGCGGGGGTGAACACCGGGGAGCTGTTTTTT
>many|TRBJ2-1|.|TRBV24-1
CATSDLQEGQQFF
TGTGCCACCAGTGATTTGCAAGAGGGACAGCAGTTCTTC
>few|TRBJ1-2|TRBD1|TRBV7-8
CASSFSGTGGYGYTF
TGTGCCAGCAGCTTCAGCGGGACAGGGGGCTATGGCTACACCTTC
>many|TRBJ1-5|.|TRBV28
CASSPITGRSTQHF
TGTGCCAGCAGTCCGATTACGGGACGCAGCACCCAGCATTTT
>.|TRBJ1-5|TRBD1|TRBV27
CASSPPSGTGPNQPQHF
TGTGCCAGCAGCCCCCCATCGGGGACAGGGCCTAATCAGCCCCAGCATTTT
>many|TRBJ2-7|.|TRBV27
CASSLARKGRPYEQYF
TGTGCCAGCAGTTTGGCCCGAAAGGGCCGTCCCTACGAGCAGTACTTC
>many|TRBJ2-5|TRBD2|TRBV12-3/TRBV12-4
CASTLGLAGVETQYF
TGTGCCAGCACATTGGGACTAGCGGGAGTAGAGACCCAGTACTTC
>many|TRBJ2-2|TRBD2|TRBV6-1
CASTLLGSGRGPYTGELFF
TGTGCCAGCACCCTTCTCGGTAGCGGGAGAGGGCCCTACACCGGGGAGCTGTTTTTT
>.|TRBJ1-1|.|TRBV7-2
CASSLSPSMNTEAFF
TGTGCCAGCAGCTTAAGTCCATCTATGAACACTGAAGCTTTCTTT
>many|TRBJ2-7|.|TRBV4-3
CASSQDRGRDSEQYF
TGCGCCAGCAGCCAAGATCGCGGCAGGGATTCCGAGCAGTACTTC
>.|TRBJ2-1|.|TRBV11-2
CASSFRSRNNEQFF
TGTGCCAGCAGCTTCCGGTCTAGAAACAATGAGCAGTTCTTC
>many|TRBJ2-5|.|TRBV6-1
CASRRTGTPKETQYF
TGTGCCAGCAGACGAACCGGGACACCAAAAGAGACCCAGTACTTC
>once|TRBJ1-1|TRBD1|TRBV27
CANGRFWGQEAFF
TGTGCCAACGGACGATTCTGGGGACAGGAAGCTTTCTTC
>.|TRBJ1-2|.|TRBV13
CASSNRRVAYGYTF
TGTGCCAGCAGCAACAGAAGGGTGGCTTATGGCTACACCTTC
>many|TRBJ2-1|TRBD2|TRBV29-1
CSVEDLQAGGYNEQFF
TGCAGCGTTGAAGATCTTCAAGCGGGAGGCTACAATGAGCAGTTCTTC
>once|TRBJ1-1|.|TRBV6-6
CAGSSREVNTEAFF
TGTGCCGGCAGTTCACGGGAGGTGAACACTGAAGCTTTCTTT
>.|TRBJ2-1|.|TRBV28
CASSPRGSGLNEQFF
TGTGCCAGCAGTCCCCGAGGTAGCGGACTAAATGAGCAGTTCTTC
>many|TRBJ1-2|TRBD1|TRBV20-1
CSARDPFYRGPKETPNYGYTF
TGCAGTGCTAGAGATCCCTTCTACAGGGGGCCGAAGGAGACCCCAAACTATGGCTACACCTTC
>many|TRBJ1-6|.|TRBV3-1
CASSSQIRVRNSPLHF
TGTGCCAGCAGCTCTCAAATTCGAGTTCGGAATTCACCCCTCCACTTT
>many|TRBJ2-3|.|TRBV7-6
CASSFGGIAVDTQYF
TGTGCCAGCAGCTTTGGTGGAATAGCGGTGGATACGCAGTATTTT
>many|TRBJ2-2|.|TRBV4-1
CASSQRQNTGELFF
TGCGCCAGCAGCCAGCGACAGAACACCGGGGAGCTGTTTTTT
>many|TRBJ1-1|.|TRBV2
CASSDGQRNTEAFF
TGTGCCAGCAGCGATGGACAGCGGAACACTGAAGCTTTCTTT
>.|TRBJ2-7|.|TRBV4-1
CTSSRGETYEQYF
TGCACCAGCAGCCGAGGGGAGACCTACGAGCAGTACTTC
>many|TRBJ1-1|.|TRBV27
CASSLSPWSEAFF
TGTGCCAGCAGTTTATCTCCCTGGTCTGAAGCTTTCTTT
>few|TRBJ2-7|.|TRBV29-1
CSVDGFQGEQYF
TGCAGCGTTGATGGGTTCCAGGGCGAGCAGTACTTC
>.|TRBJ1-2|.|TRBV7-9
CASSRLSGPINYGYTF
TGTGCCAGCAGCCGTTTGTCAGGGCCTATTAACTATGGCTACACCTTC
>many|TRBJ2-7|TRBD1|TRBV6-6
CASSYSRDRAYEQYF
TGTGCCAGCAGTTACTCGAGGGACAGAGCCTACGAGCAGTACTTC
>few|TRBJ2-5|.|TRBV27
CASSFTGGREGETQYF
TGTGCCAGCAGTTTTACCGGGGGGCGCGAGGGAGAGACCCAGTACTTC
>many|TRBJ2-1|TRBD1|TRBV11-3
CASSAGTGDGEQFF
TGTGCCAGCAGCGCGGGGACAGGGGACGGTGAGCAGTTCTTC
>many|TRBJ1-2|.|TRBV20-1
CSARGRDYGYTF
TGCAGTGCTAGGGGCAGGGACTATGGCTACACCTTC
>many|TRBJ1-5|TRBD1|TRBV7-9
CASSLTIGQDSQPQHF
TGTGCCAGCAGCTTAACAATCGGACAGGATTCGCAGCCCCAGCATTTT
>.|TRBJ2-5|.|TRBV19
CASSIQEVPTQETQYF
TGTGCCAGTAGTATTCAAGAGGTACCCACCCAAGAGACCCAGTACTTC
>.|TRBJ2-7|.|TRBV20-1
CSARRGRIHEQYF
TGCAGTGCCCGAAGAGGGAGAATCCACGAGCAGTACTTC
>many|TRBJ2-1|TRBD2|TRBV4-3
CASSQEGLGDEQFF
TGCGCCAGCAGCCAAGAGGGACTAGGTGATGAGCAGTTCTTC
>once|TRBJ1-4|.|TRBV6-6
CASSFMSNDAKMFF
TGTGCCAGCAGTTTCATGTCAAATGACGCGAAAATGTTTTTT
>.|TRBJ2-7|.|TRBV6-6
CASSLGPRNEQYF
TGTGCCAGCAGTTTAGGGCCGCGGAACGAGCAGTACTTC
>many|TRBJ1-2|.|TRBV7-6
CASSLGGQFNYGYTF
TGTGCCAGCAGCTTAGGAGGACAGTTTAACTATGGCTACACCTTC
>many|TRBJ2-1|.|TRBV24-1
CATSGTAYNEQFF
TGTGCCACCAGTGGGACAGCCTACAATGAGCAGTTCTTC
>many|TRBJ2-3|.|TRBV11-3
CASSYTRSTDTQYF
TGTGCCAGCAGCTATACACGGAGCACAGATACGCAGTATTTT
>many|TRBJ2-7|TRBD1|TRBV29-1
CSVDGQGAEEQYF
TGCAGCGTTGATGGACAGGGGGCAGAGGAGCAGTACTTC
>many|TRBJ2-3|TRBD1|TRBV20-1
CSARYRGQTDTQYF
TGCAGTGCTAGGTACAGGGGGCAGACAGATACGCAGTATTTT
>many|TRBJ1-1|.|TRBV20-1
CSAREGTSNTEAFF
TGCAGTGCTAGAGAGGGCACCTCGAACACTGAAGCTTTCTTT